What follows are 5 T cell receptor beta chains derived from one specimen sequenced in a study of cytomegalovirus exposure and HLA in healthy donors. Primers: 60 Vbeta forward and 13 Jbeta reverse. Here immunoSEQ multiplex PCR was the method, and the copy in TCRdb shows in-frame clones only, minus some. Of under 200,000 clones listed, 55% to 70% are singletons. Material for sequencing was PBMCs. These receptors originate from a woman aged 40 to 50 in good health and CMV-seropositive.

The CDR3 sequence is CAIETGHGYTF. Here the CDR3 DNA reads TGTGCCATAGAGACAGGGCATGGCTACACCTTC. The chain uses TRBV28 and TRBJ1-2; TRBD1 aligns across 7 bases. This CDR3 has 11 amino acids. With V trimmed by 10 bases and J by 6 bases, 5 bases remained unmatched. The germline CDR1 and CDR2 sequences are MDHEN and SYDVKM.

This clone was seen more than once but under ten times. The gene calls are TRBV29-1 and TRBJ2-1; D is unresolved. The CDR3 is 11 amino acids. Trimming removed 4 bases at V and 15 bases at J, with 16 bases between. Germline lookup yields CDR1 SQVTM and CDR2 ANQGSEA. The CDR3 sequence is CSVVSGGSRFF. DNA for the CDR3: TGCAGCGTTGTATCTGGCGGATCCAGGTTCTTC.

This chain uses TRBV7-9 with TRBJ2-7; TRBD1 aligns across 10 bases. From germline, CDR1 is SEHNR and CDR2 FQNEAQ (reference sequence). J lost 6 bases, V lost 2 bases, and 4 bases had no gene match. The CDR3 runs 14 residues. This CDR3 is CASSLNRDRGEQYF. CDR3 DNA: TGTGCCAGCAGCTTAAACCGGGACAGGGGCGAGCAGTACTTC.

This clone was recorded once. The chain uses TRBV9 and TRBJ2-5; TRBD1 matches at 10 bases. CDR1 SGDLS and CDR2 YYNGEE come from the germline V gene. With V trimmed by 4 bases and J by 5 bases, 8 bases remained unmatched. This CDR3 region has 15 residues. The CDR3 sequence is CASSSGTGVAETQYF. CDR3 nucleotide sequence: TGTGCCAGCAGCTCCGGGACAGGGGTTGCGGAGACCCAGTACTTC.

CDR3 in amino acids: CASSHRDSYGYTF. The CDR3 DNA sequence: TGTGCCAGCAGTCACCGGGACAGCTATGGCTACACCTTC. The chain employs TRBV28 and TRBJ1-2; 7 bases agree with TRBD1. This CDR3 comprises 13 residues. The V segment lost 5 bases and the J segment 4 bases; nucleotides outside the gene matches: 4. The germline gives CDR1 MDHEN, CDR2 SYDVKM.